This T cell receptor (beta chain) was obtained from a study of regulatory T cells in long-lasting Graves disease. V was cut by 6 bases and J by 6 bases, with 15 bases left in between. Germline lookup yields CDR1 MDHEN and CDR2 SYDVKM. This CDR3 has 14 residues. This clonotype was recorded many times. Time point reported: newly diagnosed GD, antithyroid drugs for less than 3 months. The TCR library used RNA extracted from PBMCs. Arm-PCR of CDR3 regions and iRepertoire HTBI primers were used to build TCR beta libraries. TCRdb re-derived calls from the multiplex PCR reads in MiXCR, one entry per CDR3 protein. In the table there are under 250,000 distinct CDR3 sequences, around 21% of which are singletons.

The origin of this receptor is a female donor with Graves disease. V gene TRBV28 combines with J gene TRBJ1-5; the D gene is possibly TRBD1 (5 bases). Sequenced here: peripheral blood mononuclear cells (PBMCs), sampled at new diagnosis, from a patient treated with antithyroid drugs. The CDR3 DNA reads TGTGCCAGCAGCCGGGGAGGGGTCGGTCAGCCCCAGCATTTT. Amino acid sequence: CASSRGGVGQPQHF.